The 6 T cell receptor beta chains given below trace back to one sample, sequenced in a study of cytomegalovirus exposure and HLA in healthy donors. The PCR employed 60 Vbeta primers together with 13 Jbeta primers. Libraries were prepared by immunoSEQ multiplex PCR; TCRdb keeps only in-frame clonotypes and omits some of them. In the table there are fewer than 150,000 clones, roughly 70% of which are singletons. Specimen: PBMCs. The receptors shown here come from a woman aged 45-59 years in good health and CMV-seropositive.

In this sample, this clone turned up once. The V and J genes are TRBV2 and TRBJ1-5; the match to TRBD1 covers 8 bases. J gave up 4 bases and V 5 bases, and 4 bases lay outside the gene matches. Germline CDR1 is SNHLY and CDR2 is FYNNEI. This CDR3 region has 14 residues. CDR3 in amino acids: CASSHRTGNQPQHF. The CDR3 bases are TGTGCCAGCAGTCATCGGACAGGGAATCAGCCCCAGCATTTT.

V is TRBV28 and J is TRBJ2-7; D possibly corresponds to TRBD2 (5 bases). The CDR3 has 14 residues. V dropped 2 bases and J dropped 2 bases, with 10 bases sitting between them. CDR1 is MDHEN and CDR2 is SYDVKM in the germline V gene. In DNA, the CDR3 is TGTGCCAGCAGTTTAGGGCTAGCTCCCTACGAGCAGTACTTC. This sequence encodes CASSLGLAPYEQYF.

The genes are TRBV4-1 and TRBJ2-5; TRBD1 matches at 10 bases. The DNA end lines up better with TRBJ2-7; the J call may be wrong. CDR1 is MGHRA, CDR2 YSYEKL, per germline. CDR3 length: 16 amino acids. CDR3 protein: CASSQDPGTGDGEQYF. CDR3 DNA: TGCGCCAGCAGCCAAGACCCCGGGACAGGGGACGGCGAGCAGTACTTC.

The J gene is TRBJ2-3, the V gene TRBV14, with 7 bases aligning to TRBD2. From germline, CDR1 is SGHDN and CDR2 FVKESK. The CDR3 runs to 16 residues. V gave up 1 base and J gave up 0 bases; unmatched junction bases: 4. The CDR3 here is CASSQVAGTSTDTQYF. As DNA, the CDR3 is TGTGCCAGCAGCCAAGTAGCGGGTACTAGCACAGATACGCAGTATTTT.

The chain employs TRBV27 and TRBJ2-1; D uncertain. Trimming left V 1 base short and J 8 bases short, with 6 bases between. Looked up from germline, CDR1 is MNHEY and CDR2 is SMNVEV (reference sequence). The CDR3 runs to 12 residues. CDR3 sequence reads: CASSLYQDEQFF. DNA for the CDR3: TGTGCCAGCAGTTTATATCAGGATGAGCAGTTCTTC.

The rearrangement uses TRBV30 and TRBJ2-3, with TRBD1 as a possible D gene (5 bases). The germline CDR1 and CDR2 sequences are GTSNPN and SVGIG (reference sequence). The CDR3 is 13 amino acids. The V gene lost 2 bases and the J gene lost 5 bases, with 11 bases spanning the gap. In DNA form, the CDR3 reads TGTGCCTGGAGTCTTAACAGGAAAGATACGCAGTATTTT. It yields the protein CAWSLNRKDTQYF.